The 25 T cell receptor beta chains below were found in one sample sequenced in a study of shared clonotypes between healthy human individuals. Only in-frame clones appear in the TCRdb table, and some are missing; sequencing was by immunoSEQ multiplex PCR. The sample has roughly 2,500,000 clones, more than 85% seen once. Sequenced material: naive CD4+ T cells from PBMCs. The subset is: CD45RA+ positively selected. These receptors came from a man between 18 and 35 years old in good health. Some clones in this sample may be carry-over from other donors' samples.

This clone is a singleton in its sample. The DNA for the CDR3 is TGTGCCAGCAGTGAGGGACAGGCAGATACGCAGTATTTT. It encodes CASSEGQADTQYF. The chain links TRBV25-1 to TRBJ2-3; 8 nucleotides match TRBD1. This CDR3 has 13 amino acids. The V gene end was trimmed by 3 bases and the J gene end by 4 bases; junction bases not matched to a gene: 0. CDR1 is MGHDK and CDR2 is SYGVNS in the germline V gene.

V is TRBV2 and J is TRBJ2-7, with 7 bases identical to TRBD1. The CDR3 has 15 residues. The germline V gene has CDR1 SNHLY and CDR2 FYNNEI. Trimming removed 6 bases from V and 5 bases from J; junction bases left unmatched: 13. The CDR3, as DNA: TGTGCCAGCAGGGGATCGACAGGGACGAAGAACGAGCAGTACTTC. Protein sequence: CASRGSTGTKNEQYF.

The V call is TRBV6-1, the J call TRBJ1-5; D gene uncertain. The CDR3 has 14 residues. With 5 bases removed from V and 0 bases from J, the gap between germline ends came to 8 bases. Germline lookup yields CDR1 MNHNS and CDR2 SASEGT. CDR3 loop: CASSLADSNQPQHF. In nucleotides, the CDR3 is TGTGCCAGCAGTCTTGCGGATAGCAATCAGCCCCAGCATTTT.

Written as DNA, the CDR3 is TGTGCCAGCAGCCAAGATCGGTGGACAGGGAGCGGCGAGCAGTACTTC. Translated, it gives CASSQDRWTGSGEQYF. The rearrangement joins TRBV14 to TRBJ2-7, with 8 bases identical to TRBD1. V gave up 0 bases and J gave up 6 bases; unmatched junction bases: 10. This CDR3 comprises 16 residues. CDR1 and CDR2 (germline): SGHDN, FVKESK.

The chain joins TRBV16 to TRBJ2-1; no clear D. V was pared by 4 bases and J by 3 bases, with 13 bases between. The CDR3 extends over 15 amino acids. Looked up from germline, CDR1 is KGHSY and CDR2 is FQNENV. DNA for the CDR3: TGTGCCAGCAGCCGAGAGTTTCAAAACTACAATGAGCAGTTCTTC. As protein: CASSREFQNYNEQFF.

This clone came up a few times. The rearrangement joins TRBV30 to TRBJ1-1, with D perhaps TRBD1 (5 bases). V lost 1 base, J lost 4 bases, and 16 bases lay in between. There are 15 residues in the CDR3. Germline CDR1 and CDR2: GTSNPN and SVGIG (reference sequence). The CDR3 region is CAWSAYGTPLTEAFF. CDR3 nucleotides: TGTGCCTGGAGTGCCTACGGGACTCCCCTCACTGAAGCTTTCTTT.

The chain employs TRBV4-3 and TRBJ2-7; D remains ambiguous. The CDR3 contains 14 residues. Trimming stripped 0 bases from V and 1 base from J, with 7 bases between. Germline CDR1 reads LGHNA; CDR2 reads YSLEER. The CDR3 sequence: CASSQDRRSYEQYF. CDR3 DNA sequence: TGCGCCAGCAGCCAAGACCGGCGATCCTACGAGCAGTACTTC.

V gene TRBV14 combines with J gene TRBJ2-3; D remains unclear. Germline V gene lookup returns CDR1 SGHDN and CDR2 FVKESK. CDR3 length: 13 residues. The V gene lost 4 bases and the J gene lost 4 bases, with 9 bases spanning the gap. The chain's CDR3 is CASSPSPPDTQYF. The CDR3 DNA follows: TGTGCCAGCAGCCCATCTCCCCCAGATACGCAGTATTTT.

In DNA, the CDR3 is TGTGCCACCAGCAGAGATTATGGCTTTGACGGAGGAATCTACGAGCAGTACTTC. Protein product: CATSRDYGFDGGIYEQYF. The chain joins TRBV15 to TRBJ2-7, with D perhaps TRBD2 (5 bases). CDR3 length equals 18 residues. Germline values: CDR1 LNHNV, CDR2 YYDKDF (reference sequence). V lost 0 bases, J lost 3 bases, and 21 bases lay in between.

The chain has TRBV7-9 and TRBJ2-7; TRBD2 matches 12 bases. This CDR3 has 15 amino acids. Looked up from germline, CDR1 is SEHNR and CDR2 is FQNEAQ (reference sequence). Trimming took 2 bases from V and 6 from J; bases not matched to a gene: 5. The DNA of the CDR3 is TGTGCCAGCAGCTTAATGAGACTAGCGGGAGTCGAGCAGTACTTC. It yields the protein CASSLMRLAGVEQYF.

This clone has a single count. The chain links TRBV18 to TRBJ1-4, with D possibly TRBD1 on 5 matching bases. V lost 6 bases to trimming and J lost 3 bases, with 17 bases between them. This CDR3 region has 16 residues. Germline values: CDR1 KGHSH, CDR2 LQKENI. As DNA, the CDR3 is TGTGCCAGCTCGTACTACCGGGACGGACCTAATGAAAAACTGTTTTTT. Protein sequence: CASSYYRDGPNEKLFF.

The J gene is TRBJ1-2, the V gene TRBV4-2, with D hard to call. The CDR3 is made up of 14 amino acids. V was cut by 1 base and J by 4 bases, with 10 bases left in between. Germline loops: CDR1 LGHNA, CDR2 YNFKEQ. CDR3 bases: TGTGCCAGCAGCCAAGTCCCCAACGCCTATGGCTACACCTTC. Translation: CASSQVPNAYGYTF.

CDR3 region: CASSPYQSGGELSTQYF. CDR3 DNA sequence: TGTGCCAGCTCACCGTATCAATCGGGGGGGGAGCTATCCACGCAGTATTTT. This chain joins TRBV18 and TRBJ2-3; 8 bases agree with TRBD2. V trimming: 3 bases; J trimming: 9 bases; junction bases outside the gene matches: 17. There are 17 residues in the CDR3. Per the germline V gene, CDR1 is KGHSH and CDR2 is LQKENI.

This rearrangement joins TRBV4-3 to TRBJ2-7; D is possibly TRBD2 (5 bases). The CDR3 is 14 amino acids. V was trimmed by 0 bases and J by 3 bases, leaving 9 bases between them. The germline gives CDR1 LGHNA, CDR2 YSLEER. CDR3 loop: CASSQEAGLYEQYF. CDR3 nucleotides: TGCGCCAGCAGCCAAGAGGCAGGACTCTACGAGCAGTACTTC.

The chain carries TRBV4-1 and TRBJ1-2; possibly TRBD1 for D (6 bases). Germline V lookup: CDR1 MGHRA, CDR2 YSYEKL. The CDR3 length is 17 residues. V dropped 3 bases and J dropped 5 bases, with 22 bases sitting between them. The CDR3 nucleotides read TGCGCCAGCAGCCATACAGGGATTGTGGTCCGGTTGTATGGCTACACCTTC. The encoded protein is CASSHTGIVVRLYGYTF.

This clone appeared a single time. The V and J genes are TRBV18 and TRBJ1-2; D not certain. The CDR3 spans 16 residues. V was trimmed by 2 bases and J by 3 bases, leaving 16 bases between them. Per germline, CDR1 KGHSH and CDR2 LQKENI. CDR3: CASSPIDIRSDYGYTF. As DNA, the CDR3 is TGTGCCAGCTCACCAATTGACATCCGCTCTGACTATGGCTACACCTTC.

This clone occurred once. The V call is TRBV5-1, the J call TRBJ2-1; 14 nucleotides agree with TRBD2. The junction had 3 bases not matched to a gene; V was cut back by 7 bases and J by 9 bases. The germline V gene has CDR1 SGHRS and CDR2 YFSETQ. CDR3 size: 13 residues. The CDR3 region has the DNA TGCGCCAGCGGACTAGCGGGGGGTACTGAGCAGTTCTTC. Residues: CASGLAGGTEQFF.

The chain uses TRBV5-5 and TRBJ2-6; possibly TRBD2 for D (5 bases). V was shortened by 3 bases and J by 2 bases, with 9 bases between the two germline ends. Per the germline V gene, CDR1 is SGHKS and CDR2 is YYEKEE (reference sequence). The CDR3 consists of 15 residues. This CDR3 reads CASSSAGAGANVLTF. CDR3 coding DNA: TGTGCCAGCAGCTCGGCCGGGGCTGGGGCCAACGTCCTGACTTTC.

This clone was picked up one time. This rearrangement joins TRBV28 to TRBJ2-1; D is perhaps TRBD1 or TRBD2 (5 bases each). The CDR3 length is 16 residues. Germline-derived CDR1 and CDR2 are MDHEN and SYDVKM. Between the trimmed V and J ends, which lost 6 bases and 9 bases, there was a span of 24 bases. The CDR3, as DNA: TGTGCCAGCAGAGCTGTGCGAGGGGCGCAGGTCGGTGAGCAGTTCTTC. As protein: CASRAVRGAQVGEQFF.

In the case of this clone: The sample holds other DNA sequences that translate to the same CDR3. The chain carries TRBV5-4 and TRBJ1-3; D gene unclear. The CDR3 extends over 12 amino acids. Germline V gene sequence: CDR1 SGHNT, CDR2 YYREEE (reference sequence). Trimming took off 4 bases at V and 7 bases at J, with 9 bases between the two ends. Here the CDR3 DNA reads TGTGCCAGCAGCCTGGACGGGAACACCATATATTTT. This encodes CASSLDGNTIYF.

This clone was seen just once. The V gene is TRBV5-4, the J gene TRBJ2-3; 7 bases fit TRBD2. Losses at the gene ends were 3 bases for V and 0 bases for J; bases not matched to a gene: 4. CDR3 length: 15 residues. CDR1 is SGHNT, CDR2 YYREEE, per germline (reference sequence). The CDR3 loop is CASSSARGSTDTQYF. The CDR3 nucleotides read TGTGCCAGCAGCTCCGCGCGGGGGAGCACAGATACGCAGTATTTT.

The V and J genes are TRBV10-3 and TRBJ2-7; D unclear. The CDR3 loop spans 15 amino acids. Trimming took off 9 bases at V and 2 bases at J, with 20 bases between the two ends. Germline CDR1 is ENHRY and CDR2 is SYGVKD. This CDR3 is CAIRRSPNDAYEQYF. The CDR3 DNA is TGTGCCATTAGAAGGAGTCCAAACGACGCCTACGAGCAGTACTTC.

This chain uses TRBV28 with TRBJ1-2, with 9 bases lining up with TRBD1. The CDR3 is 17 residues long. V dropped 2 bases and J dropped 0; count of bases not matched to a gene: 7. Looked up from germline, CDR1 is MDHEN and CDR2 is SYDVKM. The CDR3 reads CASSLPRQGVANYGYTF. CDR3 nucleotides: TGTGCCAGCAGTTTACCCCGACAGGGGGTAGCTAACTATGGCTACACCTTC.

Regarding this clone: The sample holds other DNA sequences that translate to the same CDR3. The chain carries TRBV28 and TRBJ2-5; unclear D gene. Germline CDR1 MDHEN, CDR2 SYDVKM. CDR3 length: 14 amino acids. The V end lost 0 bases, the J end lost 4 bases, and 9 bases lay between the germline ends. The CDR3 is CASSLWGLGETQYF. CDR3 coding DNA: TGTGCCAGCAGTTTATGGGGCCTGGGAGAGACCCAGTACTTC.

V gene TRBV5-1 combines with J gene TRBJ2-3, with 7 bases matching TRBD1. Germline assignment: CDR1 SGHRS and CDR2 YFSETQ. This CDR3 comprises 16 residues. V was clipped by 4 bases and J by 3 bases; unmatched bases: 11. The chain's CDR3 is CASSPLDRDRTDTQYF. CDR3 nucleotide sequence: TGCGCCAGCAGCCCATTAGACAGGGATCGGACAGATACGCAGTATTTT.